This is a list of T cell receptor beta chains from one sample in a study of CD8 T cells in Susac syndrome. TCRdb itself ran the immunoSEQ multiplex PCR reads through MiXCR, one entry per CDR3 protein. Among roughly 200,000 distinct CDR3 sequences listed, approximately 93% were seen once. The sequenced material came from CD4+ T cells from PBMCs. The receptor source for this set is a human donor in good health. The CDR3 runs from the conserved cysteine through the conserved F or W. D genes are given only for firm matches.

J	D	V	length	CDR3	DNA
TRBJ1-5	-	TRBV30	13	CAWTRGVNQPQHF	TGTGCCTGGACCAGGGGAGTCAATCAGCCCCAGCATTTT
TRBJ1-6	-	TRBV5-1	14	CASSLEGDWSPLHF	TGCGCCAGCAGCTTGGAAGGGGACTGGTCACCCCTCCACTTT
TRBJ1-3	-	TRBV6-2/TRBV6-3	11	CASIRGNTIYF	TGTGCCAGCATTCGAGGAAACACCATATATTTT
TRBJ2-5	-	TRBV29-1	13	CSVYGRVGETQYF	TGCAGCGTCTATGGAAGGGTGGGAGAGACCCAGTACTTC
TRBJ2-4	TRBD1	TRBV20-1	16	CSARRETGDWMDIQYF	TGCAGTGCCCGCCGAGAGACAGGGGACTGGATGGACATTCAGTACTTC
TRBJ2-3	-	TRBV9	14	CASSPRAYTDTQYF	TGTGCCAGCAGCCCCCGAGCCTACACAGATACGCAGTATTTT
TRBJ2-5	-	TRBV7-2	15	CASSPPGQWKETQYF	TGTGCCAGCAGCCCACCAGGGCAGTGGAAAGAGACCCAGTACTTC
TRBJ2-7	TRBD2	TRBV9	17	CASSADPGLASYYEQYF	TGTGCCAGCAGCGCGGACCCGGGACTAGCGTCTTACTACGAGCAGTACTTC
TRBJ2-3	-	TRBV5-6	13	CASARESLDTQYF	TGTGCCAGCGCCCGAGAGTCTTTAGATACGCAGTATTTT
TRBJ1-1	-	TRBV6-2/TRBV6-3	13	CASREGGWTEAFF	TGTGCCAGCAGAGAGGGGGGCTGGACTGAAGCTTTCTTT
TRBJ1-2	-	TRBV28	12	CASKRSIYGYTF	TGTGCCAGCAAACGTTCAATCTATGGCTACACCTTC